One and the same sample provided the 21 T cell receptor beta chains below, sequenced in a study of cytomegalovirus exposure and HLA in healthy donors. PCR was performed using 60 Vbeta and 13 Jbeta primers. TCRdb keeps only in-frame clones here, not all; method: immunoSEQ multiplex PCR. The table lists some 130,000 clones, roughly three quarters of them singletons, with 2% to 2.5% in the top ten. The sequenced material came from PBMCs. The origin of the receptors is a man younger than 45 in good health and CMV-seronegative.

The chain has TRBV9 and TRBJ2-1; the match to TRBD2 covers 13 bases. The J segment lost 7 bases and the V segment lost 3 bases, leaving 19 bases of the junction unmatched. This CDR3 contains 20 residues. Per the germline V gene, CDR1 is SGDLS and CDR2 is YYNGEE. The CDR3 reads CASSARQGGLAGNLGNEQFF. CDR3 nucleotides: TGTGCCAGCAGCGCCCGTCAGGGGGGACTAGCGGGAAATTTAGGAAATGAGCAGTTCTTC.

This rearrangement joins TRBV12-5 to TRBJ2-1, with 14 bases that match TRBD2. Trimming at V came to 6 bases and at J to 0 bases, leaving 7 bases not matched to a gene. The germline V gene has CDR1 LGHNT and CDR2 FRNRAP. The CDR3 sequence is 18 residues long. The CDR3 sequence is CASGPGLAGVSSYNEQFF. CDR3 sequence (DNA): TGTGCTAGTGGACCGGGACTAGCGGGAGTTAGCTCCTACAATGAGCAGTTCTTC.

This rearrangement joins TRBV18 to TRBJ1-2; 7 bases line up with TRBD1. The V and J ends lost 1 base and 2 bases, in that order; junction bases with no gene match: 10. Germline lookup yields CDR1 KGHSH and CDR2 LQKENI. This CDR3 contains 17 residues. The CDR3 coding sequence is TGTGCCAGCTCACCACTCCCGTCTCGGACAGGAAACTATGGCTACACCTTC. Residues: CASSPLPSRTGNYGYTF.

In this sample, this clone turned up once. V and J are TRBV7-9 and TRBJ1-3, with 10 bases lining up with TRBD1. V gave up 0 bases and J gave up 5 bases; unmatched junction bases: 10. The CDR3 runs to 18 residues. Germline CDR1 and CDR2: SEHNR and FQNEAQ (reference sequence). CDR3 sequence (DNA): TGTGCCAGCAGCTTAGCGCTCAGGGACAGGGGCATGAGAAACACCATATATTTT. Its protein product is CASSLALRDRGMRNTIYF.

The chain joins TRBV2 to TRBJ2-3; D is perhaps TRBD2 (5 bases). CDR1 is SNHLY and CDR2 is FYNNEI in the germline V gene. The germline V and J ends were trimmed by 6 bases and 0 bases, with 16 bases remaining between them. This CDR3 is built from 16 residues. The CDR3 sequence is CASSPLRRTSTDTQYF. The CDR3 DNA follows: TGTGCCAGCAGCCCCCTAAGGCGGACTAGCACAGATACGCAGTATTTT.

V gene TRBV15 combines with J gene TRBJ2-3; 9 positions match TRBD1. The CDR3 has 15 amino acids. The ends lost 3 bases at V and 4 bases at J; junction bases unmatched: 5. Looked up from germline, CDR1 is LNHNV and CDR2 is YYDKDF (reference sequence). The CDR3 is CATSSTGGRPDTQYF. CDR3 in DNA: TGTGCCACCAGCAGCACAGGGGGCAGGCCAGATACGCAGTATTTT.

The rearrangement joins TRBV4-2 to TRBJ2-3, with 11 bases that match TRBD2. CDR1 is LGHNA, CDR2 YNFKEQ, per germline. Unmatched junction bases numbered 5, after V lost 4 bases and J lost 5 bases. The CDR3 spans 15 residues. The CDR3 spells CASSPLAGGRDTQYF. The CDR3 DNA reads as TGTGCCAGCAGCCCTTTAGCGGGAGGGCGAGATACGCAGTATTTT.

This chain joins TRBV28 and TRBJ2-7; perhaps TRBD1 as D (6 bases). Trimming took 5 bases from V and 3 from J, leaving 20 bases between them. The germline V gene encodes CDR1 MDHEN and CDR2 SYDVKM. The CDR3 runs to 16 residues. The CDR3 DNA is TGTGCCAGCAGTGTACCGCAGGGGTCTACCTACTACGAGCAGTACTTC. Protein product: CASSVPQGSTYYEQYF.

This CDR3 reads CASSQDRSGGASEKLFF. In nucleotides, the CDR3 is TGTGCCAGCAGCCAAGATAGATCAGGGGGCGCAAGTGAAAAACTGTTTTTT. The chain uses TRBV4-2 and TRBJ1-4; TRBD1 matches at 8 bases. This CDR3 has 17 amino acids. V was clipped by 0 bases and J by 7 bases; unmatched bases: 10. Germline lookup yields CDR1 LGHNA and CDR2 YNFKEQ.

V is TRBV28 and J is TRBJ2-7, with 7 nucleotides matching TRBD2. The V segment lost 7 bases and the J segment 2 bases; nucleotides outside the gene matches: 8. Per germline, CDR1 MDHEN and CDR2 SYDVKM. The CDR3 is 14 residues long. This CDR3 is CASTPAGDPYEQYF. In DNA, the CDR3 is TGTGCCAGCACCCCGGCGGGAGATCCCTACGAGCAGTACTTC.

The chain links TRBV10-1 to TRBJ2-1, with 8 bases fitting TRBD2. J gave up 9 bases and V 0 bases, and 1 base lay outside the gene matches. The CDR3 sequence is 13 residues long. Germline V gene lookup returns CDR1 WNHNN and CDR2 SYGVQD (reference sequence). The CDR3 bases are TGCGCCAGCAGTGAGTCAGGACTAGCTGAGCAGTTCTTC. Amino acids: CASSESGLAEQFF.

This chain links TRBV6-1 with TRBJ1-4; tentative D call: TRBD1 (5 bases). CDR1 is MNHNS and CDR2 is SASEGT in the germline V gene. V lost 6 bases and J lost 4, with 15 bases in between. This CDR3 region has 15 residues. In nucleotides, the CDR3 is TGTGCCAGCAGCGTCCAGACAGATTATAATGAAAAACTGTTTTTT. It specifies CASSVQTDYNEKLFF.

This clone has a single count. The genes are TRBV10-3 and TRBJ2-5, with D possibly matching TRBD1 (6 bases). The V gene lost 0 bases and the J gene lost 5 bases, with 19 bases spanning the gap. This CDR3 has 17 amino acids. CDR1 and CDR2 from the germline V gene are ENHRY and SYGVKD. The CDR3 loop reads CAISESGPGANVETQYF. In DNA, the CDR3 is TGTGCCATCAGTGAGTCTGGGCCAGGGGCAAACGTGGAGACCCAGTACTTC.

The chain has TRBV18 and TRBJ2-1; 7 nucleotides align to TRBD1. CDR1 is KGHSH, CDR2 LQKENI, per germline. The CDR3 totals 15 residues. J was trimmed by 1 base and V by 3 bases; bases with no gene match: 3. The CDR3 DNA sequence: TGTGCCAGCTCACCGACAGGGCCTTCCTACAATGAGCAGTTCTTC. It specifies CASSPTGPSYNEQFF.

The rearrangement links TRBV6-1 to TRBJ2-5; 7 nucleotides agree with TRBD1. V shed 6 bases, J shed 2 bases, and the junction held 6 bases outside the gene matches. This CDR3 is 14 amino acids long. Germline V lookup: CDR1 MNHNS, CDR2 SASEGT. The CDR3 region is CASRPGQHQETQYF. CDR3 DNA: TGTGCCAGCAGACCGGGACAGCATCAAGAGACCCAGTACTTC.

The genes are TRBV5-6 and TRBJ1-2; D uncertain. The CDR3 has 15 amino acids. V lost 0 bases and J lost 3, with 12 bases in between. Germline CDR1 SGHDT, CDR2 YYEEEE. This chain's CDR3 is CASSLGVPGYYGYTF. In DNA, the CDR3 is TGTGCCAGCAGCTTGGGGGTACCGGGGTACTATGGCTACACCTTC.

The CDR3 region has the DNA TGTGCCAGCAGCTTGCCCGGGACTAGCGTATACGAGCAGTACTTC. Protein: CASSLPGTSVYEQYF. This chain uses TRBV5-4 with TRBJ2-7, with 10 bases matching TRBD2. Germline trimming cut 1 base from V and 4 bases from J; bases unmatched to any gene: 5. The germline gives CDR1 SGHNT, CDR2 YYREEE (reference sequence). The CDR3 totals 15 residues.

J is TRBJ2-7 and V is TRBV7-9; the match to TRBD2 covers 10 bases. This CDR3 contains 15 residues. Germline V lookup: CDR1 SEHNR, CDR2 FQNEAQ (reference sequence). J lost 4 bases, V lost 3 bases, and 6 bases had no gene match. The CDR3 here is CASSFEREGPYEQYF. The CDR3 DNA follows: TGTGCCAGCAGCTTTGAGCGGGAGGGCCCATACGAGCAGTACTTC.

CDR3 coding DNA: TGTGCCAGCAGCTTGGTAGGGAGGCAGGGAGGAAGAGAGACCCAGTACTTC. This codes for CASSLVGRQGGRETQYF. The chain joins TRBV5-4 to TRBJ2-5; a possible D gene is TRBD2 (6 bases). The CDR3 contains 17 residues. Trimming stripped 0 bases from V and 4 bases from J, with 19 bases between. The germline CDR1 and CDR2 sequences are SGHNT and YYREEE (reference sequence).

The chain employs TRBV2 and TRBJ2-7; D is perhaps TRBD1 (7 bases). V dropped 6 bases and J dropped 2 bases, with 11 bases sitting between them. This CDR3 contains 13 residues. CDR1 and CDR2 (germline): SNHLY, FYNNEI. CDR3 nucleotides: TGTGCCAGCAGACAGGGGACTCCCTACGAGCAGTACTTC. Encoded protein: CASRQGTPYEQYF.

The J gene is TRBJ2-7, the V gene TRBV5-1, with D possibly TRBD1 on 6 matching bases. Germline V gene data show CDR1 as SGHRS and CDR2 as YFSETQ. This CDR3 region has 14 residues. The V gene lost 0 bases and the J gene lost 0 bases, with 7 bases spanning the gap. CDR3 amino acids: CASSLEDSSYEQYF. CDR3 nucleotides: TGCGCCAGCAGCTTGGAGGACAGCTCCTACGAGCAGTACTTC.